This T cell receptor beta chain was captured by sequencing in a study of blood T cell repertoires in COVID-19. On the study more broadly: Collection of acute and convalescent COVID-19 samples took place in the United States, Italy and Spain. T cells, B-cell-depleted T cells, or PBMCs supplied cDNA or gDNA.

Under the authors' procedure: Estimation of nucleated cell counts was performed using reference gene primer amplification. Using immunoSEQ multiplex PCR, the repertoire was profiled, and TCRdb retains in-frame clones only, with some absent. Clone size and the V and J calls come from that table; the DNA yielded D and trimming. In the table there are roughly 120,000 clones, about 85% of which are singletons. The sample holds a few counts of this clone. The sample was peripheral blood. This receptor was identified in a human donor in a cohort sampled during active COVID-19.

CDR3 residues: CASSSGQQVSSYNSPLHF. The CDR3 nucleotides are TGCGCCAGCAGCTCGGGACAGCAGGTTTCTTCCTATAATTCACCCCTCCACTTT. The V and J genes are TRBV5-1 and TRBJ1-6; 7 positions match TRBD1. V shed 3 bases and J 1 base; nucleotides not matched to a gene: 10. Germline V gives CDR1 SGHRS, CDR2 YFSETQ. This CDR3 comprises 18 residues.